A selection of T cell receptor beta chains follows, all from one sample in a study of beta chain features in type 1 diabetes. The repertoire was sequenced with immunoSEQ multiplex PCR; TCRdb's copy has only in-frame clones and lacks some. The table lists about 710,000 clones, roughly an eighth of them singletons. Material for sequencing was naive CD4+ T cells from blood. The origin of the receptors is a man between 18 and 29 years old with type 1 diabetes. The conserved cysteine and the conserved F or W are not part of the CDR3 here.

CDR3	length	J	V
ASSSPNVYGYT	11	TRBJ1-2	TRBV6-5
ATSKDFGETQY	11	TRBJ2-5	TRBV15
AEGDSGELF	9	TRBJ2-2	TRBV19
ASSLRQQNTEAF	12	TRBJ1-1	TRBV7-9
SVEESTVFSYEQY	13	TRBJ2-7	TRBV29-1
ASSEVFTGYT	10	TRBJ1-2	TRBV6-1
ATSRDWGGNTDTQY	14	TRBJ2-3	TRBV15
AWSRGTSGTNEQF	13	TRBJ2-1	TRBV30
ASSEVPVVAYYEQY	14	TRBJ2-7	TRBV6-1
SVEGQAITEAF	11	TRBJ1-1	TRBV29-1
ASSLGPTDSYEQY	13	TRBJ2-7	TRBV7-2
SVGHLNTEAF	10	TRBJ1-1	TRBV29-1
ASSPLTTLATGTDTQY	16	TRBJ2-3	TRBV4-2
ASSEQVAYEQY	11	TRBJ2-7	TRBV6-1
ASSPSPGSTGELF	13	TRBJ2-2	TRBV5-1
ASSLAGGGPSTDTQY	15	TRBJ2-3	TRBV9
SVEPYNEQF	9	TRBJ2-1	TRBV29-1
ASSKGQGNTEAF	12	TRBJ1-1	TRBV7-9
ASSTGGSRETQY	12	TRBJ2-5	TRBV7-6
ASRTLTGEQF	10	TRBJ2-1	TRBV7-2
ASSLFVGATGELF	13	TRBJ2-2	TRBV28
ASNLGIAASTDTQY	14	TRBJ2-3	TRBV5-1
AWSPRLVADTQY	12	TRBJ2-3	TRBV30
SASGSHIQY	9	TRBJ2-4	TRBV30
ASSLGTDTGELF	12	TRBJ2-2	TRBV11-1
ASSTLAGRGNIQY	13	TRBJ2-4	TRBV7-2
ASRIPGPVEQY	11	TRBJ2-7	TRBV2
ASSQVRGTEAF	11	TRBJ1-1	TRBV4-1
ASSVSLGQGVNTQY	14	TRBJ2-3	TRBV9
ASSLKQGASGYT	12	TRBJ1-2	TRBV7-9
ASSQDRGRGNTEAF	14	TRBJ1-1	TRBV14
ASRIGGASQPQH	12	TRBJ1-5	TRBV19
AWSPGETQY	9	TRBJ2-5	TRBV30
ASKVLGDREGYYEQY	15	TRBJ2-7	TRBV10-2
ASSSTTWGAEAF	12	TRBJ1-1	TRBV7-9
ASSKARGLAGSNEQF	15	TRBJ2-1	TRBV21-1
SVNRGPYEQY	10	TRBJ2-7	TRBV29-1
ASSEGGGTYNEQF	13	TRBJ2-1	TRBV6-1
ASSQVRTSGGGEQY	14	TRBJ2-7	TRBV4-3
ASSSLQSEEY	10	TRBJ2-7	TRBV28
ASSPRGNQPQH	11	TRBJ1-5	TRBV9
TSSQDLTSGSTYNEQF	16	TRBJ2-1	TRBV1
ASSQSPREDNEGYT	14	TRBJ1-2	TRBV23-1
ASSPPQIGYT	10	TRBJ1-2	TRBV28
ATSRTQGEELF	11	TRBJ2-2	TRBV15
ASMETNEKLF	10	TRBJ1-4	TRBV6-6
ASSGVGGLQETQY	13	TRBJ2-5	TRBV7-7
ASSPPSGAEQY	11	TRBJ2-7	TRBV18
ASSYSTISPLH	11	TRBJ1-6	TRBV6-5
ASSLGASTGEQY	12	TRBJ2-7	TRBV11-3
ASSLTGNGEQF	11	TRBJ2-1	TRBV5-1
ASSIFGERGDYT	12	TRBJ1-2	TRBV19
SARPQGGYGYT	11	TRBJ1-2	TRBV29-1
ASSPRLAGGDTQY	13	TRBJ2-3	TRBV27
ASSLQRAGLVEQY	13	TRBJ2-7	TRBV7-2
ASSGGDTQY	9	TRBJ2-3	TRBV19
ASSQDLLAGQETQY	14	TRBJ2-5	TRBV4-2
ASSPPKNTGELF	12	TRBJ2-2	TRBV18
ATTGRERPNEKLF	13	TRBJ1-4	TRBV5-4
ASSIIGTGENNEQF	14	TRBJ2-1	TRBV28